This passage covers 11 T cell receptor beta chains from one sample sequenced in a study of OX40 agonist ivuxolimab in advanced cancers. Some clones are missing from TCRdb's copy, which holds only in-frame ones; the method was immunoSEQ multiplex PCR. The sample records some 66,000 clones, roughly 76% being singletons. The sequencing here drew on CD4+ or CD8+ T cells sorted from blood, taken in a trial of the OX40 agonist ivuxolimab. All receptors derive from an adult with an advanced solid tumor such as melanoma, head and neck, liver or kidney cancer.

The rearrangement links TRBV28 to TRBJ2-7; 16 bases are shared with TRBD2. Looked up from germline, CDR1 is MDHEN and CDR2 is SYDVKM. The CDR3 consists of 17 residues. Trimming at V came to 9 bases and at J to 4 bases, leaving 12 bases not matched to a gene. CDR3 coding DNA: TGTGCCAGTGGGGGCGCGGGACTAGCGGGAGGGTGGTACGAGCAGTACTTC. Protein product: CASGGAGLAGGWYEQYF.

V and J are TRBV4-2 and TRBJ2-6, with D maybe TRBD1 (5 bases). V was clipped by 6 bases and J by 11 bases, with 14 bases between them. CDR3 length equals 13 residues. Germline CDR1 is LGHNA and CDR2 is YNFKEQ. CDR3 sequence reads: CASSPDSNDVLTF. The CDR3, as DNA: TGTGCCAGCAGTCCCGACAGCAATGACGTCCTGACTTTC.

The rearrangement joins TRBV9 to TRBJ2-1; D gene unclear. V was shortened by 0 bases and J by 6 bases, with 10 bases between the two germline ends. Germline CDR1 reads SGDLS; CDR2 reads YYNGEE. The CDR3 consists of 14 residues. This CDR3 reads CASSVAVQPNEQFF. The CDR3 nucleotides read TGTGCCAGCAGCGTAGCGGTCCAGCCCAATGAGCAGTTCTTC.

This clone was found a few times. V and J are TRBV5-5 and TRBJ2-3; maybe TRBD2 (6 bases). The V and J ends lost 4 bases and 3 bases respectively, with 12 bases between them. The CDR3 runs to 14 residues. Germline V gene sequence: CDR1 SGHKS, CDR2 YYEKEE (reference sequence). CDR3 DNA: TGTGCCAGCAGCATGGGACTGCTGACAGATACGCAGTATTTT. The encoded protein is CASSMGLLTDTQYF.

In DNA, the CDR3 is TGTGCCAGCAGTGAGACTAGCGGGAGCTTAGAGACCCAGTACTTC. Protein: CASSETSGSLETQYF. The J gene is TRBJ2-5, the V gene TRBV2; TRBD2 aligns across 12 bases. V dropped 3 bases and J dropped 4; count of bases not matched to a gene: 3. The CDR3 extends over 15 amino acids. The germline CDR1 and CDR2 sequences are SNHLY and FYNNEI.

The V gene is TRBV11-2, the J gene TRBJ2-1, with 15 bases that match TRBD2. J lost 9 bases, V lost 5 bases, and 8 bases had no gene match. The germline V gene encodes CDR1 SGHAT and CDR2 FQNNGV. The CDR3 runs 16 residues. CDR3 region: CASSPMGLAGGGEQFF. The DNA of the CDR3 is TGTGCCAGCAGCCCAATGGGACTAGCGGGAGGTGGTGAGCAGTTCTTC.

The CDR3 loop reads CASWTNMNTEAFF. DNA for the CDR3: TGTGCCAGCTGGACAAATATGAACACTGAAGCTTTCTTT. V is TRBV19 and J is TRBJ1-1, with D maybe TRBD1 (5 bases). Germline V CDR1 and CDR2: LNHDA, SQIVND (reference sequence). Deletions cut 9 bases from V and 0 bases from J, with 11 bases between. The CDR3 sequence is 13 residues long.

The chain combines TRBV28 with TRBJ2-7; D remains ambiguous. Germline V gives CDR1 MDHEN, CDR2 SYDVKM. Trimming removed 8 bases at V and 3 bases at J, with 8 bases between. The CDR3 consists of 11 residues. CDR3 DNA: TGTGCCAGCGGGATTCACTACGAGCAGTACTTC. It codes for CASGIHYEQYF.

This clone was picked up one time. The chain employs TRBV28 and TRBJ1-3; weak D call: TRBD1 (6 bases). Germline V gene lookup returns CDR1 MDHEN and CDR2 SYDVKM. V shed 5 bases and J shed 2 bases, with 10 bases lying between them. The CDR3 consists of 14 residues. This CDR3 is CASSVQGTGNTIYF. The CDR3, as DNA: TGTGCCAGCAGTGTACAGGGAACTGGAAACACCATATATTTT. The full variable domain, in which reference TRBV28 and TRBJ1-3 provide the parts outside the CDR3, is DVKVTQSSRYLVKRTGEKVFLECVQDMDHENMFWYRQDPGLGLRLIYFSYDVKMKEKGDIPEGYSVSREKKERFSLILESASTNQTSMYLCASSVQGTGNTIYFGEGSWLTVV.

This rearrangement joins TRBV5-1 to TRBJ2-7; 7 bases agree with TRBD1. This CDR3 spans 14 amino acids. Trimming cost V 4 bases and J 2 bases; bases outside gene matches: 6. Germline CDR1 SGHRS, CDR2 YFSETQ. CDR3 nucleotide sequence: TGCGCCAGCAGCCGGATCCAGGGGGCCTACGAGCAGTACTTC. Amino acids: CASSRIQGAYEQYF. The variable domain in full, with the rest retrieved from reference TRBV5-1 and TRBJ2-7, is KAGVTQTPRYLIKTRGQQVTLSCSPISGHRSVSWYQQTPGQGLQFLFEYFSETQRNKGNFPGRFSGRQFSNSRSEMNVSTLELGDSALYLCASSRIQGAYEQYFGPGTRLTVT.

The chain uses TRBV19 and TRBJ1-3, with TRBD1 matching 7 bases. Germline CDR1 reads LNHDA; CDR2 reads SQIVND (reference sequence). The CDR3 has 15 residues. The V gene end was trimmed by 4 bases and the J gene end by 2 bases; junction bases not matched to a gene: 5. CDR3 sequence: CASSTTGEAGNTIYF. The CDR3 nucleotides read TGTGCCAGTAGTACTACAGGGGAGGCTGGAAACACCATATATTTT.